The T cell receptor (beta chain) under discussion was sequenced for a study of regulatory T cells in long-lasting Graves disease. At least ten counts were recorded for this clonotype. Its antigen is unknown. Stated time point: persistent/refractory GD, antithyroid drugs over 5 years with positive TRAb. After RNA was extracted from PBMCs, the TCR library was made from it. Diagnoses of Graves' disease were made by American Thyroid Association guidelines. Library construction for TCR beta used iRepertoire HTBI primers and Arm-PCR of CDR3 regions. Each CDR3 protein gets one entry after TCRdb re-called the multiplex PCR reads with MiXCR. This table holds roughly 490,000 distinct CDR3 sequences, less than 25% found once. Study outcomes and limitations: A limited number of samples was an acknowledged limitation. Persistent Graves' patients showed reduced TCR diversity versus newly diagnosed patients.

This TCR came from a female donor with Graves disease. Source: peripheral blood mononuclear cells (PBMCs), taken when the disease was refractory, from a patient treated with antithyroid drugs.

The CDR3: CASSYGVNQPQHF. CDR3 nucleotides: TGTGCCAGCAGTTACGGGGTAAACCAGCCCCAGCATTTT. This chain links TRBV6-5 with TRBJ1-5; D remains unclear. Trimming took 2 bases from V and 7 from J, leaving 9 bases between them. The CDR3 has 13 residues. Germline values: CDR1 MNHEY, CDR2 SVGAGI.